Listed below are T cell receptor beta chains from one sample, sequenced in a study of blood T cell repertoires in COVID-19. Method: immunoSEQ multiplex PCR; TCRdb's copy keeps in-frame clones and lacks some. The sample records roughly 70,000 clones, around 87% being singletons. The sample was peripheral blood. Receptors were obtained from a man in his 70s with active COVID-19. The CDR3 runs from the conserved cysteine through the conserved F or W. The D gene is left open where the match is weak. The size entry is marked missing in some rows and otherwise reads once, few, many or a size class.

TRBJ2-5 | - | - | TRBV7-9 | CASSLGAPGETQYF | TGTGCCAGCAGCTTAGGCGCCCCCGGGGAGACCCAGTACTTC
TRBJ2-1 | TRBD2 | - | TRBV6-2/TRBV6-3 | CASSPGTSGRGGPSYNEQFF | TGTGCCAGCAGTCCCGGGACTAGCGGGAGAGGTGGCCCCTCCTACAATGAGCAGTTCTTC
TRBJ2-3 | TRBD2 | - | TRBV11-2 | CASSPGLAPSDTQYF | TGTGCCAGCAGCCCGGGACTAGCGCCGTCAGATACGCAGTATTTT
TRBJ1-5 | - | - | TRBV19 | CASSMYRQANQPQHF | TGTGCCAGTAGTATGTACCGACAGGCAAATCAGCCCCAGCATTTT
TRBJ2-7 | - | - | TRBV3-1/TRBV3-2 | CASSQRHIGPDRRVPYEQYF | TGTGCCAGCAGCCAAAGACACATCGGCCCCGACAGGCGGGTTCCCTACGAGCAGTACTTC
TRBJ2-7 | TRBD2 | - | TRBV11-3 | CASSHRTSGSGDEQYF | TGTGCCAGCAGCCACAGGACTAGCGGGAGTGGGGACGAGCAGTACTTC
TRBJ2-5 | TRBD2 | once | TRBV5-3 | CAGGAGGPGGETQYF | TGCGCGGGGGGAGCGGGAGGGCCGGGCGGAGAGACCCAGTACTTC
TRBJ1-2 | - | once | TRBV27 | CASSLGVGPNYGYTF | TGTGCCAGCAGTTTAGGGGTGGGGCCAAACTATGGCTACACCTTC
TRBJ2-1 | TRBD1 | - | TRBV29-1 | CSVGRQGIGEQFF | TGCAGCGTTGGGAGACAGGGAATTGGTGAGCAGTTCTTC
TRBJ2-5 | TRBD2 | - | TRBV6-1 | CASSEASGVGETQYF | TGTGCCAGCAGTGAAGCAAGCGGGGTGGGGGAGACCCAGTACTTC
TRBJ1-6 | - | - | TRBV28 | CASSTGNSPLHF | TGTGCCAGCAGTACGGGGAATTCACCCCTCCACTTT
TRBJ2-3 | - | - | TRBV9 | CASSVAGVTDTQYF | TGTGCCAGCAGCGTAGCAGGCGTCACAGATACGCAGTATTTT
TRBJ2-3 | TRBD2 | once | TRBV4-3 | CASSRWASGSGGTDTQYF | TGCGCCAGCAGCAGGTGGGCTAGCGGGAGTGGGGGCACAGATACGCAGTATTTT
TRBJ2-7 | - | - | TRBV28 | CASSLGDIYEQYF | TGTGCCAGCAGTTTGGGGGACATCTACGAGCAGTACTTC
TRBJ2-3 | - | - | TRBV11-1 | CASRPRPRADTQYF | TGTGCCAGCAGACCCCGCCCCAGGGCAGATACGCAGTATTTT
TRBJ2-3 | - | few | TRBV9 | CASSAIADTQYF | TGTGCCAGCAGCGCCATAGCGGATACGCAGTATTTT
TRBJ2-7 | TRBD1 | - | TRBV5-6 | CASSLGGQGLNEQYF | TGTGCCAGCAGCTTGGGAGGACAGGGGCTGAACGAGCAGTACTTC
TRBJ2-3 | TRBD2 | once | TRBV5-1 | CASSSRGSGRARSTDTQYF | TGCGCCAGCAGCTCCCGAGGTAGCGGGAGGGCCCGGAGCACAGATACGCAGTATTTT
TRBJ2-7 | TRBD2 | - | TRBV19 | CASSIGTSSSYEQYF | TGTGCCAGTAGTATCGGGACTAGCAGCTCCTACGAGCAGTACTTC
TRBJ2-7 | - | few | TRBV19 | CASTRGAGTYEQYF | TGTGCCAGTACCCGGGGGGCAGGGACCTACGAGCAGTACTTC
TRBJ1-6 | - | few | TRBV5-1 | CASSSGGYNSPLHF | TGCGCCAGCAGCTCGGGGGGCTATAATTCACCCCTCCACTTT
TRBJ2-1 | TRBD2 | - | TRBV5-5 | CASSLAGGKRLSSYNEQFF | TGTGCCAGCAGCCTGGCGGGGGGCAAACGGTTGAGCTCCTACAATGAGCAGTTCTTC
TRBJ1-4 | - | - | TRBV6-2/TRBV6-3 | CASSYSGRGWEEKLFF | TGTGCCAGCAGTTACTCCGGGAGGGGATGGGAAGAAAAACTGTTTTTT
TRBJ2-6 | - | - | TRBV7-2 | CATPRGRNSGANVLTF | TGTGCCACTCCAAGGGGCAGGAACTCTGGGGCCAACGTCCTGACTTTC
TRBJ2-1 | TRBD2 | once | TRBV5-8 | CASRPPGLAAPSYNEQFF | TGTGCCAGCAGACCCCCGGGACTAGCGGCTCCCTCCTACAATGAGCAGTTCTTC
TRBJ1-1 | TRBD1 | - | TRBV12-3/TRBV12-4 | CASSSTGSAEAFF | TGTGCCAGCAGCTCGACAGGGAGCGCTGAAGCTTTCTTT
TRBJ1-1 | - | few | TRBV5-5 | CASSLLGQMRNTEAFF | TGTGCCAGCAGCTTGTTGGGACAAATGAGGAACACTGAAGCTTTCTTT
TRBJ1-5 | - | - | TRBV19 | CASTGMSNQPQHF | TGTGCCAGTACGGGGATGAGCAATCAGCCCCAGCATTTT
TRBJ2-5 | TRBD1 | - | TRBV29-1 | CSATDRGREETQYF | TGCAGCGCCACCGACAGGGGGCGCGAAGAGACCCAGTACTTC
TRBJ2-7 | TRBD1 | once | TRBV9 | CASSVAGTGGEQYF | TGTGCCAGCAGCGTAGCGGGGACAGGGGGCGAGCAGTACTTC
TRBJ1-4 | TRBD1 | once | TRBV27 | CASSPQTQGKKEKLFF | TGTGCCAGCAGTCCTCAAACACAGGGGAAAAAAGAAAAACTGTTTTTT
TRBJ2-2 | TRBD2 | - | TRBV7-2 | CASTPVLAGVRELFF | TGTGCCAGCACCCCCGTGTTAGCGGGGGTCCGGGAGCTGTTTTTT
TRBJ1-1 | - | - | TRBV30 | CAWTHTPGTEAFF | TGTGCCTGGACTCACACCCCGGGCACTGAAGCTTTCTTT
TRBJ1-2 | - | - | TRBV9 | CASSPVAGLNNGYTF | TGTGCCAGCAGCCCCGTGGCAGGGCTAAACAATGGCTACACCTTC
TRBJ1-4 | - | few | TRBV12-3/TRBV12-4 | CASSTEGEKLFF | TGTGCCAGCAGCACGGAGGGTGAAAAACTGTTTTTT
TRBJ2-2 | TRBD1 | - | TRBV3-1/TRBV3-2 | CASSHDRGRAGELFF | TGTGCCAGCAGCCATGACAGGGGGCGGGCCGGGGAGCTGTTTTTT
TRBJ1-5 | - | - | TRBV4-3 | CASSQDARDQPQHF | TGCGCCAGCAGCCAAGATGCACGGGATCAGCCCCAGCATTTT
TRBJ2-2 | TRBD1 | - | TRBV7-7 | CASSPGQGTNTGELFF | TGTGCTAGCAGCCCCGGACAGGGAACGAACACCGGGGAGCTGTTTTTT
TRBJ2-1 | TRBD2 | - | TRBV7-2 | CASSHPTSGREEFF | TGTGCCAGCAGCCACCCGACTAGCGGGAGGGAAGAGTTCTTC
TRBJ1-2 | - | - | TRBV7-2 | CASSLPGSQLYGYTF | TGTGCCAGCAGCCTCCCGGGGTCTCAACTCTATGGCTACACCTTC
TRBJ2-2 | - | - | TRBV28 | CASTLARGAGSTGELFF | TGTGCCAGCACCCTAGCCCGGGGGGCGGGGAGCACCGGGGAGCTGTTTTTT
TRBJ1-6 | - | - | TRBV4-3 | CASSQERTRNSPLHF | TGCGCCAGCAGCCAAGAGCGGACTCGGAATTCACCCCTCCACTTT
TRBJ2-4 | - | - | TRBV2 | CASSGLSGGAKNIQYF | TGTGCCAGCAGTGGACTGTCCGGGGGAGCCAAAAACATTCAGTACTTC
TRBJ2-3 | TRBD2 | - | TRBV7-9 | CASSPGLAQTDTQYF | TGTGCCAGCAGCCCAGGACTAGCCCAGACAGATACGCAGTATTTT
TRBJ1-2 | - | - | TRBV11-2 | CASSFRGGYTF | TGTGCCAGCAGCTTCAGGGGTGGCTACACCTTC
TRBJ1-4 | TRBD1 | - | TRBV4-1 | CASSQATGSNEKLFF | TGCGCCAGCAGCCAAGCGACAGGGTCGAATGAAAAACTGTTTTTT
TRBJ2-4 | TRBD2 | - | TRBV4-1 | CASSQPGTSGRGAKNIQYF | TGCGCCAGCAGCCAACCCGGGACTAGCGGGAGGGGGGCCAAAAACATTCAGTACTTC
TRBJ2-1 | TRBD2 | - | TRBV5-1 | CASSTSLADDEQFF | TGCGCCAGCAGCACCTCACTAGCGGACGATGAGCAGTTCTTC
TRBJ2-7 | - | - | TRBV10-1 | CASNMDVRATYEQYF | TGCGCCAGCAACATGGACGTGAGGGCTACCTACGAGCAGTACTTC
TRBJ2-3 | - | - | TRBV20-1 | CSATTRSTQYF | TGCAGTGCTACAACTAGGAGTACGCAGTATTTT
TRBJ2-5 | - | - | TRBV24-1 | CATSDLGAGFQETQYF | TGTGCCACCAGTGATTTGGGCGCAGGTTTCCAAGAGACCCAGTACTTC
TRBJ2-1 | TRBD2 | - | TRBV4-1 | CASSQVSSGSNEQFF | TGCGCCAGCAGCCAAGTTTCTAGCGGTAGCAATGAGCAGTTCTTC
TRBJ1-5 | - | - | TRBV7-8 | CASSLGGIHQPQHF | TGTGCCAGCAGCTTAGGAGGGATCCATCAGCCCCAGCATTTT
TRBJ2-7 | - | - | TRBV27 | CASSFTTGGASYEQYF | TGTGCCAGCAGTTTCACGACAGGAGGAGCCTCCTACGAGCAGTACTTC